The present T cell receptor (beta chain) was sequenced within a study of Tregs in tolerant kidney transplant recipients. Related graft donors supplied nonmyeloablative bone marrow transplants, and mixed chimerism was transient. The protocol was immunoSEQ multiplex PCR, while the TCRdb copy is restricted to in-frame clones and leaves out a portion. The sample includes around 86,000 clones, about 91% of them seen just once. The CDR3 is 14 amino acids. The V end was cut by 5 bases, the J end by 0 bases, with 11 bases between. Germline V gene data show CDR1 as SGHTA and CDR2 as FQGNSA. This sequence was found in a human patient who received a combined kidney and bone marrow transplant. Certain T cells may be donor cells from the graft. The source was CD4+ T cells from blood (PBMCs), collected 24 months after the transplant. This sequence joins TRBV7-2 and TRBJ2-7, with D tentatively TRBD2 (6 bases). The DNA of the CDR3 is TGTGCCAGCAGCCCCCTAGCGTTCTCCTACGAGCAGTACTTC. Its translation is CASSPLAFSYEQYF. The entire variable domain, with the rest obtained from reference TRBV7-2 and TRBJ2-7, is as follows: GAGVSQSPSNKVTEKGKDVELRCDPISGHTALYWYRQSLGQGLEFLIYFQGNSAPDKSGLPSDRFSAERTGGSVSTLTIQRTQQEDSAVYLCASSPLAFSYEQYFGPGTRLTVT.